Sequencing of this TCR beta chain was carried out in a study of human T cells and chemical hapten exposure (dated by TCRdb to the early 2020s). In terms of the full investigation: For sensitization, 2% DPC in acetone was applied to a 2 cm by 2 cm area of upper inner arm skin. Libraries were combined into a pool for sequencing, and differences in TCR yield between samples came mainly from small differences in library volumes within the pool. Under 30 alopecia patients gave blood for TCR sequencing at one to four time points (pre-sensitization, 2, 6 and 24 weeks). Most of the patients in the cohort were female, and the cohort covered alopecia areata with under or over 50% scalp involvement, alopecia totalis and alopecia universalis. Patch testing on the upper back used Finn chambers containing 0.01% DPC, with scoring done after 6 days according to International Contact Dermatitis Research Group standards. In alopecia patients, the study followed how the peripheral blood TCR repertoire changed in vivo over primary and secondary sensitization to diphenylcyclopropenone (DPC), a hapten. Patient blood was sampled pre-sensitization (week 0) and at 2, 6 and about 24 weeks after DPC sensitization. Throughout the approximately 24-week study period, patients were also given weekly therapeutic DPC doses on the scalp.

This clonotype showed up many times. Its target antigen remains unknown. Base qualities are missing; no much larger clone stands one base away. Preparation of the library involved RACE. Sequencing took place on a NextSeq 500. During library preparation, unique molecular identifiers were attached to individual cDNA molecules so that TCRs could be counted quantitatively and reproducibly. From each blood RNA sample, both TCR alpha and TCR beta chains were sequenced. The paper's data handling went like this. Samples had a median of approximately 93,000 TCRs, with a range from roughly 23,224 to 700,000. V, J and CDR3 annotation of the TCR reads was performed with the Decombinator software suite. For the PS versus PT1 abundance plots, all samples were subsampled to the same number of TCRs (28,000). Expanded TCRs were defined as absent before sensitization and observed at least eight times at the 2-week time point. TCRdb took the public reads, trimmed them with fastp at Q25, ran MiXCR for clone calling and kept in-frame beta chains. Rows merge per CDR3 protein into single entries with the most common DNA and genes. TCRdb, rather than the study authors, made the V and J calls. This sample comprises over 300,000 distinct CDR3 sequences, 4.5% to 6% of them detected only once. The top ten clonotypes cover around 2.6% of the sample.

The time point label for this specimen denotes: pre-sensitization, week 0. Taken with the paper, the label for treatment or condition translates to: therapeutic diphenylcyclopropenone sensitization with weekly scalp DPC. Blood at each patch-test visit was drawn before the patch test was applied. Patients were eligible if aged 18 to 70, diagnosed with alopecia and judged suitable for DPC therapy, and pregnant patients were excluded. Total RNA was extracted from unfractionated whole blood collected in Tempus Blood RNA tubes. Beyond this particular receptor, the publication reports: The number of TCRs above 1 in 1000 frequency did not change with DPC sensitization; there was no evidence of global repertoire structure alterations. Because every patient had alopecia, a presumed autoimmune disease, the patients' immune response might differ from that of healthy individuals. After repeated subsampling, the strength of the expansion versus patch-test correlation and the threshold at which it became significant changed. Expanded TCRs formed significantly more large CDR3 similarity clusters than pre-sensitization or healthy control sets, consistent with antigen-driven responses. The number of PT1 expanded TCRs positively correlated with patch test score, significant at thresholds 8, 16 and 32 but not 4.

The CDR3 contains 14 residues, cysteine and phenylalanine counted. CDR3 DNA is the only sequence kept; it has 42 bases, read in frame from the first base. The V end gives up 7 bases and the J end 0 bases, leaving 3 bases in the junction not matched to a gene. For CDR1 and CDR2, the germline V gene lists SGHRS and YFSETQ. The chain is made from TRBV5-1 and TRBJ2-2; TRBD1 lines up with 7 middle nucleotides. The source material was whole blood, sampled in connection with sensitization to the hapten diphenylcyclopropenone (DPC). This TCR derives from a woman between 50 and 59 years old with alopecia areata. Some clones in this sample may be carry-over from other donors' samples. The CDR3 loop reads CASWDSSNTGELFF. The base sequence is TGCGCCAGCTGGGACAGTTCGAACACCGGGGAGCTGTTTTTT. When the CDR3 is completed using the reference TRBV5-1 and TRBJ2-2 genes on either side, the full variable domain is KAGVTQTPRYLIKTRGQQVTLSCSPISGHRSVSWYQQTPGQGLQFLFEYFSETQRNKGNFPGRFSGRQFSNSRSEMNVSTLELGDSALYLCASWDSSNTGELFFGEGSRLTVL.